The 31 T cell receptor beta chains reported below all come from one sample, sequenced in a study of blood T cell repertoires in COVID-19. The assay was immunoSEQ multiplex PCR, and TCRdb's table has in-frame clones only and misses some. The sample includes about 130,000 clones, around 75% seen only once; the top ten take just under 5%. Sequencing used peripheral blood. Source of these receptors: a woman in her 70s with COVID-19, enrolled during active disease.

V usage is TRBV28 and J usage is TRBJ1-6, with D possibly matching TRBD1 (5 bases). Germline loops: CDR1 MDHEN, CDR2 SYDVKM. The CDR3 is 14 residues long. V was cut by 7 bases and J by 11 bases, with 18 bases left in between. The CDR3 protein is CASNPGQGPTPLHF. The CDR3 bases are TGTGCCAGCAACCCTGGGCAGGGCCCGACACCCCTCCACTTT.

The sample holds a few counts of this clone. The chain employs TRBV19 and TRBJ2-3; 10 bases are shared with TRBD2. V trimming: 4 bases; J trimming: 6 bases; junction bases outside the gene matches: 10. Per the germline V gene, CDR1 is LNHDA and CDR2 is SQIVND (reference sequence). The CDR3 extends over 16 amino acids. The CDR3 nucleotides read TGTGCCAGTAGTAGGGACCAGCGGGGGGGCAGGGATACGCAGTATTTT. Protein sequence: CASSRDQRGGRDTQYF.

The CDR3 DNA sequence: TGTGCCAGTAGCCGGACTAGCGGGGCTCAAGAGACCCAGTACTTC. Protein product: CASSRTSGAQETQYF. The rearrangement joins TRBV19 to TRBJ2-5; 12 bases map to TRBD2. V dropped 6 bases and J dropped 2; count of bases not matched to a gene: 4. Germline-derived CDR1 and CDR2 are LNHDA and SQIVND (reference sequence). CDR3 length: 15 residues.

The V gene is TRBV5-4, the J gene TRBJ1-1, with 8 bases fitting TRBD1. Looked up from germline, CDR1 is SGHNT and CDR2 is YYREEE (reference sequence). The J segment lost 8 bases and the V segment lost 1 base, leaving 1 base of the junction unmatched. CDR3 length: 12 residues. This CDR3 is CASSLRQGEAFF. As DNA, the CDR3 is TGTGCCAGCAGCTTGAGACAGGGGGAAGCTTTCTTT. The whole variable domain, filled in from reference TRBV5-4 and TRBJ1-1, reads ETGVTQSPTHLIKTRGQQVTLRCSSQSGHNTVSWYQQALGQGPQFIFQYYREEENGRGNFPPRFSGLQFPNYSSELNVNALELDDSALYLCASSLRQGEAFFGQGTRLTVV.

The chain is built from TRBV5-4 and TRBJ2-2, with 9 bases identical to TRBD2. This CDR3 region has 13 residues. From germline, CDR1 is SGHNT and CDR2 YYREEE (reference sequence). The junction had 0 bases not matched to a gene; V was cut back by 1 base and J by 8 bases. The CDR3 region has the DNA TGTGCCAGCAGCTTGCTAGCGGGGGGGGAGCTGTTTTTT. Protein: CASSLLAGGELFF.

The chain carries TRBV6-5 and TRBJ1-2, with 9 bases aligning to TRBD1. The V gene end was trimmed by 5 bases and the J gene end by 4 bases; junction bases not matched to a gene: 5. CDR1 is MNHEY, CDR2 SVGAGI, per germline. This CDR3 spans 14 amino acids. Here the CDR3 reads CASSMDRGSYGYTF. The CDR3 DNA reads as TGTGCCAGCAGTATGGACAGGGGTAGCTATGGCTACACCTTC.

The J gene is TRBJ2-7, the V gene TRBV5-1, with TRBD1 identical over 11 bases. The trim removed 1 base at V and 2 bases at J, leaving 2 bases unmatched. The length of the CDR3 is 15 residues. Germline V CDR1 and CDR2: SGHRS, YFSETQ. The CDR3 DNA sequence: TGCGCCAGCAGCTTGACGGGACAGGGGGCCTACGAGCAGTACTTC. Amino acids: CASSLTGQGAYEQYF.

This clone appeared a few times. The gene calls are TRBV5-5 and TRBJ1-2, with 10 nucleotides matching TRBD1. Germline V gives CDR1 SGHKS, CDR2 YYEKEE (reference sequence). The V gene end was trimmed by 5 bases and the J gene end by 4 bases; junction bases not matched to a gene: 23. This CDR3 is built from 20 residues. The CDR3, as DNA: TGTGCCAGCAGTCGAACCGGGACAGGGGAGTCCCAACTGAGCCTCTATGGCTACACCTTC. It encodes CASSRTGTGESQLSLYGYTF.

This sequence joins TRBV9 and TRBJ1-5; TRBD1 agrees at 8 bases. V gave up 3 bases and J gave up 1 base; unmatched junction bases: 3. Germline V gene lookup returns CDR1 SGDLS and CDR2 YYNGEE. The CDR3 is 15 residues long. The CDR3 here is CASSAQGASNQPQHF. Here the CDR3 DNA reads TGTGCCAGCAGCGCCCAGGGGGCGAGCAATCAGCCCCAGCATTTT.

In its sample, this clone was seen a few times. The genes are TRBV30 and TRBJ2-1; a weak D match, TRBD2 (6 bases). CDR3 length: 12 amino acids. CDR1 and CDR2 (germline): GTSNPN, SVGIG (reference sequence). V lost 3 bases and J 8 bases, leaving 11 bases between the germline ends. CDR3 DNA sequence: TGTGCCTGGAGCCCAGGAGGGGATGAGCAGTTCTTC. As protein: CAWSPGGDEQFF.

This chain links TRBV7-9 with TRBJ1-2; D might be TRBD1 (6 bases). The CDR3 extends over 14 amino acids. Germline V lookup: CDR1 SEHNR, CDR2 FQNEAQ (reference sequence). V was cut by 8 bases and J by 7 bases, with 20 bases left in between. This CDR3 reads CASGIQGYMGGYTF. CDR3 nucleotide sequence: TGTGCCAGCGGAATACAGGGTTATATGGGTGGCTACACCTTC.

Turning to this clone: The junction departs from germline at one end; a sequencing error may be responsible. CDR3: CASSEWRQHF. Written as DNA, the CDR3 is TGTGCCAGCAGTGAATGGCGACAACATTTC. The chain has TRBV6-1 and TRBJ1-2; D is unclear. Germline-derived CDR1 and CDR2 are MNHNS and SASEGT. The CDR3 covers 10 residues.

The V gene is TRBV5-5, the J gene TRBJ1-5; D is ambiguous. Trimming shortened V by 2 bases and J by 5 bases, and 8 bases separated the two germline ends. This CDR3 contains 13 residues. Germline CDR1 and CDR2: SGHKS and YYEKEE (reference sequence). CDR3 amino acids: CASSFGVDQPQHF. The CDR3 DNA is TGTGCCAGCAGCTTTGGAGTTGATCAGCCCCAGCATTTT.

The CDR3 sequence: CATSRGGVGNQPQHF. As DNA, the CDR3 is TGTGCCACCAGCAGAGGCGGGGTGGGCAATCAGCCCCAGCATTTT. The chain carries TRBV15 and TRBJ1-5, with no clear D. CDR1 is LNHNV and CDR2 is YYDKDF in the germline V gene (reference sequence). V was pared by 1 base and J by 2 bases, with 9 bases between. The CDR3 loop spans 15 amino acids.

J is TRBJ1-2 and V is TRBV28; the D is unclear. V lost 10 bases to trimming and J lost 10 bases, with 13 bases between them. The germline gives CDR1 MDHEN, CDR2 SYDVKM. The CDR3 spans 10 residues. The CDR3 reads CATYDKFYTF. DNA for the CDR3: TGTGCCACCTACGACAAGTTCTACACCTTC.

The J gene is TRBJ2-7, the V gene TRBV5-1, with 8 bases lining up with TRBD2. The trim removed 0 bases at V and 0 bases at J, leaving 2 bases unmatched. Per germline, CDR1 SGHRS and CDR2 YFSETQ. The length of the CDR3 is 15 residues. This chain's CDR3 is CASSLAGGVSYEQYF. The CDR3 DNA reads TGCGCCAGCAGCTTGGCCGGGGGGGTCTCCTACGAGCAGTACTTC.

A single count supports this clone. The rearrangement joins TRBV19 to TRBJ1-2, with D perhaps TRBD1 (5 bases). V dropped 3 bases and J dropped 5 bases, with 7 bases sitting between them. The germline V gene encodes CDR1 LNHDA and CDR2 SQIVND (reference sequence). This CDR3 comprises 12 residues. The CDR3 reads CASSMGQYGYTF. CDR3 in DNA: TGTGCCAGTAGTATGGGGCAGTATGGCTACACCTTC.

This chain joins TRBV12-3 or TRBV12-4 and TRBJ1-2; the D gene is possibly TRBD1 (5 bases). This CDR3 has 12 residues. V lost 2 bases, J lost 8 bases, and 9 bases lay in between. CDR3 nucleotide sequence: TGTGCCAGCAGTTTAATTAGGGGCGGCTACACCTTC. Translated: CASSLIRGGYTF.

The chain carries TRBV11-2 and TRBJ1-1; D is ambiguous. CDR1 and CDR2 (germline): SGHAT, FQNNGV. V lost 4 bases, J lost 1 base, and 13 bases lay in between. The CDR3 extends over 15 amino acids. CDR3 amino acids: CASSSWSGSNTEAFF. CDR3 nucleotides: TGTGCCAGCAGCTCATGGTCTGGCTCGAACACTGAAGCTTTCTTT.

This chain connects TRBV3-1 (or the pseudogene TRBV3-2) to TRBJ1-4; D remains ambiguous. This CDR3 contains 16 residues. V shed 4 bases and J shed 6 bases, with 18 bases lying between them. Germline-derived CDR1 and CDR2 are LGHDT and YNNKEL (reference sequence). CDR3 sequence (DNA): TGTGCCAGCAGCCGCTTAGGAGTGTTCGGTGATGAAAAACTGTTTTTT. Protein sequence: CASSRLGVFGDEKLFF.

This chain links TRBV30 with TRBJ1-1; the match to TRBD1 covers 8 bases. Germline trimming cut 4 bases from V and 0 bases from J; bases unmatched to any gene: 1. The CDR3 totals 13 residues. Germline CDR1 reads GTSNPN; CDR2 reads SVGIG (reference sequence). CDR3 region: CAWTGGMNTEAFF. The CDR3 region has the DNA TGTGCCTGGACAGGGGGCATGAACACTGAAGCTTTCTTT.

This rearrangement joins TRBV7-2 to TRBJ1-1, with 10 bases matching TRBD1. J gave up 4 bases and V 5 bases, and 7 bases lay outside the gene matches. The CDR3 has 15 amino acids. CDR1 is SGHTA and CDR2 is FQGNSA in the germline V gene. Written as DNA, the CDR3 is TGTGCCAGCAGCCAGGGACAGGGGAGGGGCACTGAAGCTTTCTTT. Amino acids: CASSQGQGRGTEAFF.

The CDR3 region has the DNA TGCGCCAGCAGCCAAGAATTGGGGGGCTACAATGAGCAGTTCTTC. Protein product: CASSQELGGYNEQFF. V and J are TRBV4-3 and TRBJ2-1; D is perhaps TRBD2 (6 bases). V was clipped by 0 bases and J by 3 bases, with 9 bases between them. The CDR3 has 15 residues. CDR1 is LGHNA, CDR2 YSLEER, per germline.

V gene TRBV18 combines with J gene TRBJ1-5; D is possibly TRBD1 (5 bases). Germline V gene lookup returns CDR1 KGHSH and CDR2 LQKENI. V was clipped by 6 bases and J by 2 bases, with 11 bases between them. The CDR3 has 14 amino acids. CDR3 residues: CASSLDNRNQPQHF. CDR3 DNA sequence: TGTGCCAGCTCCCTGGACAATCGCAATCAGCCCCAGCATTTT.

This clone was seen many times. This rearrangement joins TRBV5-1 to TRBJ2-5, with TRBD2 identical over 8 bases. The CDR3 extends over 17 amino acids. V shed 1 base, J shed 1 base, and the junction held 9 bases outside the gene matches. Germline CDR1 is SGHRS and CDR2 is YFSETQ. The CDR3 reads CASSLNNGGGTQETQYF. The CDR3 DNA is TGCGCCAGCAGCTTGAATAACGGGGGGGGGACCCAAGAGACCCAGTACTTC.

The chain carries TRBV14 and TRBJ1-6; D ambiguous. The length of the CDR3 is 13 residues. Trimming pared 0 bases from V and 10 bases from J, leaving 7 bases between. From germline, CDR1 is SGHDN and CDR2 FVKESK. CDR3 DNA sequence: TGTGCCAGCAGCCAAGAAATATTGTCACCCCTCCACTTT. As protein: CASSQEILSPLHF.

This chain connects TRBV5-4 to TRBJ2-3; tentative D call: TRBD2 (6 bases). Germline CDR1 is SGHNT and CDR2 is YYREEE (reference sequence). CDR3 length: 15 amino acids. Between the trimmed V and J ends, which lost 4 bases and 5 bases, there was a span of 17 bases. CDR3 nucleotide sequence: TGTGCCAGCAGCCCCCCCCCAGCGGGCGAAGATACGCAGTATTTT. It specifies CASSPPPAGEDTQYF.

This clone was seen a few times. V usage is TRBV11-2 and J usage is TRBJ2-7; unclear D gene. There are 14 residues in the CDR3. Germline V gives CDR1 SGHAT, CDR2 FQNNGV. V dropped 4 bases and J dropped 0 bases, with 10 bases sitting between them. This CDR3 is CASSSLTYSYEQYF. The CDR3 DNA reads as TGTGCCAGCAGCTCTTTGACTTACTCCTACGAGCAGTACTTC.

This chain links TRBV5-5 with TRBJ1-5; D gene ambiguous. The CDR3 consists of 14 residues. V shed 0 bases and J shed 10 bases, with 14 bases lying between them. CDR1 and CDR2 (germline): SGHKS, YYEKEE (reference sequence). This CDR3 reads CASSLDGRGLPQHF. The CDR3 DNA reads as TGTGCCAGCAGCTTGGACGGTCGGGGATTACCCCAGCATTTT.

The rearrangement uses TRBV28 and TRBJ2-7; 9 nucleotides agree with TRBD2. The ends lost 7 bases at V and 0 bases at J; junction bases unmatched: 4. Germline CDR1 is MDHEN and CDR2 is SYDVKM. CDR3 length: 14 amino acids. CDR3 in DNA: TGTGCCAGCAATGAGCGGGGGGCCTCCTACGAGCAGTACTTC. This gives the protein CASNERGASYEQYF.

This clone is judged medium-sized. The chain is built from TRBV19 and TRBJ1-5, with a tentative D call TRBD1 (5 bases). V dropped 10 bases and J dropped 7 bases, with 20 bases sitting between them. In germline, CDR1 is LNHDA, CDR2 SQIVND (reference sequence). This CDR3 comprises 14 residues. The CDR3 sequence is CATDRGEGSQPQHF. The CDR3 DNA sequence: TGTGCCACCGACCGGGGGGAAGGGAGCCAGCCCCAGCATTTT.